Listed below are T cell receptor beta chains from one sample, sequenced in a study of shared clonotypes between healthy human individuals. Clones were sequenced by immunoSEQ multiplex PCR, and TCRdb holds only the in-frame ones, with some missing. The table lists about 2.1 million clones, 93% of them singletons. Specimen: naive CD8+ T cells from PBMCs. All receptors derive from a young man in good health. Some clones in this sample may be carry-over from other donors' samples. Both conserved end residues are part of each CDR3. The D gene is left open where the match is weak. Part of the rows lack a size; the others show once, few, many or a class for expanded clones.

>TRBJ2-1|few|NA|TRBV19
TGTGCCTCCGGTTGGGGGGACTCCTACAATGAGCAGTTCTTC
CASGWGDSYNEQFF
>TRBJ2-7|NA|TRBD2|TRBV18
TGTGCCAGCTCACCCCTAGCGGGAGGATCCTACGAGCAGTACTTC
CASSPLAGGSYEQYF
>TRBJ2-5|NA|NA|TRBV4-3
TGCGCCAGCAGCCAAGTAATCCTCCACCAAGAGACCCAGTACTTC
CASSQVILHQETQYF
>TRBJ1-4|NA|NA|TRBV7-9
TGTGCCAGCAGCTCCATCGAGGGGGGAGTGGAGGAAAAACTGTTTTTT
CASSSIEGGVEEKLFF
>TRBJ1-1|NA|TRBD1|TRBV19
TGTGCCAGTCCGGGACAGGGACCGAACACTGAAGCTTTCTTT
CASPGQGPNTEAFF
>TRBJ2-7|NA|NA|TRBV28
TGTGCCAGCAGTCCCCTTCCAGGACAACTCTACGAGCAGTACTTC
CASSPLPGQLYEQYF
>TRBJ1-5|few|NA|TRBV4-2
TGTGCCAGCAGCCAAGACGGGAACGGCAATCAGCCCCAGCATTTT
CASSQDGNGNQPQHF
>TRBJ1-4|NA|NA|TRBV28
TGTGCCAGCAGGGGTATGGTGGGCAGGCCTAATGAAAAACTGTTTTTT
CASRGMVGRPNEKLFF
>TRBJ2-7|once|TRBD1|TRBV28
TGTGCCAGCAGTCTTCACAGGGGGCTCTACGAGCAGTACTTC
CASSLHRGLYEQYF
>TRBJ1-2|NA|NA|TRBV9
TGTGCCAGCAGCGTAGCTTATCGTACGCTAGCAGGCTATGGCTACACCTTC
CASSVAYRTLAGYGYTF
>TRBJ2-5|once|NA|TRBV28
TGTGCCAGCAGTTTATGGAGGGAGACCCAGTACTTC
CASSLWRETQYF
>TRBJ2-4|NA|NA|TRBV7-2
TGTGCCAGCAGCGGAGGTGTGGGAAACATTCAGTACTTC
CASSGGVGNIQYF
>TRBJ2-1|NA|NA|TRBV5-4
TGTGCCAGCAGCTTGGGCGTCTGGAGTGAGCAGTTCTTC
CASSLGVWSEQFF
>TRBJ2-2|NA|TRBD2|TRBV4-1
TGCGCCAGCAGCTTGGGGACTAGCGCCGGGGCCACCGGGGAGCTGTTTTTT
CASSLGTSAGATGELFF
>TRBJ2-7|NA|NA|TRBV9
TGTGCCAGCAGCGTAGATCCGCGGGCCAGTTACGAGCAGTACTTC
CASSVDPRASYEQYF
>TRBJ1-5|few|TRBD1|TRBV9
TGTGCCAGCAGCCCCGGTGGACAGGTTCGGGGAACTCAGCCCCAGCATTTT
CASSPGGQVRGTQPQHF
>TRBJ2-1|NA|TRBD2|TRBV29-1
TGCAGCGTCCCAGCGGGGGCCTACAATGAGCAGTTCTTC
CSVPAGAYNEQFF
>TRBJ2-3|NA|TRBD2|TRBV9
TGTGCCAGCAGCGTCCCCGCAGCGGGAGTCGCAGATACGCAGTATTTT
CASSVPAAGVADTQYF
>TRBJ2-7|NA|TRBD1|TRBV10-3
TGTGCCATCAGTGAGGGGGGGACAGGGCCCCTTCGGGACTCCTACGAGCAGTACTTC
CAISEGGTGPLRDSYEQYF
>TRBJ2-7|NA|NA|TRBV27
TGTGCCAGCAGTAGATCGACTAGAGCCTACGAGCAGTACTTC
CASSRSTRAYEQYF
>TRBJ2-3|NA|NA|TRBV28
TGTGCCAGCAGTTTCCTAGAGGTTGGAGGCACAGATACGCAGTATTTT
CASSFLEVGGTDTQYF
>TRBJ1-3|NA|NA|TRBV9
TGTGCCAGCACCCGGACAGATGGAAACACCATATATTTT
CASTRTDGNTIYF
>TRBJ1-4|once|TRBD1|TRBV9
TGTGCCAGCAGCGGAAGGACAGGTCTGTTTGAAAAACTGTTTTTT
CASSGRTGLFEKLFF